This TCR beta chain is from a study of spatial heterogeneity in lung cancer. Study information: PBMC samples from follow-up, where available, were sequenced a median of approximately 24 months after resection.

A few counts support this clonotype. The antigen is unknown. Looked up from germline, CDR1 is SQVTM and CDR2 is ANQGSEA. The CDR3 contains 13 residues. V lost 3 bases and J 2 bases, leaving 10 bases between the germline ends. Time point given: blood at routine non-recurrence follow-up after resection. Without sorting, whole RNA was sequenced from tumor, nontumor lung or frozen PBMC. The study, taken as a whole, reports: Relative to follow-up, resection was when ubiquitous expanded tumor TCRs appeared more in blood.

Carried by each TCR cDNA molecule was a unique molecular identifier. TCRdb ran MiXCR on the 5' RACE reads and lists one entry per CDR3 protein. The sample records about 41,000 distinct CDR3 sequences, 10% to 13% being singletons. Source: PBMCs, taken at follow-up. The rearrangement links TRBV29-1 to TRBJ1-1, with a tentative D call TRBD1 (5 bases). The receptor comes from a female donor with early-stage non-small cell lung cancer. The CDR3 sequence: CSVDFRANTEAFF. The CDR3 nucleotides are TGCAGCGTTGACTTCAGGGCCAACACTGAAGCTTTCTTT.